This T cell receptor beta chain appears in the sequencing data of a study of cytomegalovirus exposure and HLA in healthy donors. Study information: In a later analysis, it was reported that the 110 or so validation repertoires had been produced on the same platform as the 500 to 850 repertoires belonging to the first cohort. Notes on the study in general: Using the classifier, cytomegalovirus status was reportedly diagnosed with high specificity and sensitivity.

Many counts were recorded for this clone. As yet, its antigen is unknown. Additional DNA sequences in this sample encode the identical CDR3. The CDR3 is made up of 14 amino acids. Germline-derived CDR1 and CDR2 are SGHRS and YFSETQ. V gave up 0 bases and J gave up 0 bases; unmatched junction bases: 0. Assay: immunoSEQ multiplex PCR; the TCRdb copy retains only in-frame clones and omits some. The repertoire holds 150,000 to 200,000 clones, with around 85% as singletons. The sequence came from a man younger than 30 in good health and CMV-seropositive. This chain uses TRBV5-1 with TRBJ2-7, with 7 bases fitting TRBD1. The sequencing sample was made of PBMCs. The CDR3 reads CASSLAGGSYEQYF. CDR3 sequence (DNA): TGCGCCAGCAGCTTGGCAGGGGGCTCCTACGAGCAGTACTTC.